This T cell receptor (beta chain) was identified in a study of blood T cell repertoires in COVID-19. Study-level information: The United States, Italy and Spain supplied acute and convalescent COVID-19 samples. Sources were T cells, B-cell-depleted T cells, or PBMCs; the material itself was cDNA or gDNA.

Enrollment of patients from Seattle took place during active infection, with longitudinal follow-up. CDR1 is MNHEY and CDR2 is SMNVEV in the germline V gene (reference sequence). The length of the CDR3 is 15 residues. V shed 5 bases and J 5 bases; nucleotides not matched to a gene: 7. The data were produced by immunoSEQ multiplex PCR, yet TCRdb's version contains in-frame clones alone and is incomplete. The table lists approximately 280,000 clones, 70% to 85% of them singletons. This clonotype was obtained from a human donor with COVID-19, enrolled during active disease. The donor label of this sample is uncertain. The sequenced material came from peripheral blood. The V call is TRBV27, the J call TRBJ2-2, with 8 bases that match TRBD1. The CDR3 reads CASSLDRGGTGELFF. The CDR3 DNA follows: TGTGCCAGCAGTCTAGACAGGGGAGGAACCGGGGAGCTGTTTTTT.